This TCR beta chain was sequenced for a study of cytomegalovirus exposure and HLA in healthy donors. Both 60 Vbeta primers and 13 Jbeta primers went into the PCR. TCRdb's copy holds only in-frame clones and misses some; the assay was immunoSEQ multiplex PCR. The sample has under 200,000 clones. V dropped 5 bases and J dropped 5 bases, with 18 bases sitting between them. CDR1 is SGHVS, CDR2 FQNEAQ, per germline. CDR3 length: 15 residues. The sequencing sample was made of PBMCs. The chain has TRBV7-8 and TRBJ1-1; TRBD1 might be the D (5 bases). The sequence derives from a man aged 25 to 40 in good health and CMV-seronegative. The CDR3: CASSHPGRGKTEAFF. DNA of the CDR3: TGTGCCAGCAGCCACCCAGGGCGGGGGAAGACTGAAGCTTTCTTT.